This T cell receptor (beta chain) was retrieved from a study of post-analysis software for immune sequencing data. Study in general: Patients with relapsing-remitting, secondary progressive and progressive-relapsing multiple sclerosis courses were all represented.

V lost 2 bases and J lost 2, with 15 bases in between. The CDR3 spans 16 residues. From germline, CDR1 is SGHDT and CDR2 YYEEEE. Libraries were made from TCR beta cDNA, and they carried unique molecular identifiers. TCRdb reprocessed the PCR reads via MiXCR and lists one record per CDR3 protein. Found here are about 200,000 distinct CDR3 sequences, over 25% of them singletons; the top ten hold 3.4%. Points from the study as a whole: Relative to controls, patients had several TRBV segments at higher frequency, with TRBV5-6, TRBV5-1 and TRBV20-1 among these.

This clonotype was seen at least ten times. No antigen is known for it. Source material: blood. The source of this sequence is a girl aged 2-17 years with multiple sclerosis. The J gene is TRBJ2-3, the V gene TRBV5-6, with unresolved D. DNA for the CDR3: TGTGCCAGCAGCTTTTCGGTAAACCCCACCACAGATACGCAGTATTTT. Protein product: CASSFSVNPTTDTQYF.